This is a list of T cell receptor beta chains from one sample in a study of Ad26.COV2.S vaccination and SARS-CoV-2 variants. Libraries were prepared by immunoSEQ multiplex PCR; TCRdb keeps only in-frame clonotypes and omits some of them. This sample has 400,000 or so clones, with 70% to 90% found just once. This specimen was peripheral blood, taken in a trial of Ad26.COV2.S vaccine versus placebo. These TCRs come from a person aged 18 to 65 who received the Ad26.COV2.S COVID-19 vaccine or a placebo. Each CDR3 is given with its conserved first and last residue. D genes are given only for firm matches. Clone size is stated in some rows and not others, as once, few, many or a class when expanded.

CDR3aa: CASSYREKGSYEQYF
CDR3nt: TGTGCCAGCAGCTACAGGGAGAAGGGCTCCTACGAGCAGTACTTC
abundance: .
d_gene: .
v_gene: TRBV6-5
j_gene: TRBJ2-7

CDR3aa: CASSQSDRGGSNQPQHF
CDR3nt: TGCGCCAGCAGTCAATCTGACAGGGGGGGTAGCAATCAGCCCCAGCATTTT
abundance: .
d_gene: TRBD1
v_gene: TRBV23-1
j_gene: TRBJ1-5

CDR3aa: CASSQARGRLHYGYTF
CDR3nt: TGTGCCAGCAGCCAAGCGAGGGGGCGATTACACTATGGCTACACCTTC
abundance: .
d_gene: TRBD1
v_gene: TRBV3-1/TRBV3-2
j_gene: TRBJ1-2

CDR3aa: CASSFGNTGELFF
CDR3nt: TGTGCCAGCAGCTTTGGGAACACCGGGGAGCTGTTTTTT
abundance: .
d_gene: .
v_gene: TRBV5-6
j_gene: TRBJ2-2

CDR3aa: CASSQAAGDSYEQYF
CDR3nt: TGCGCCAGCAGCCAAGCCGCAGGGGATTCCTACGAGCAGTACTTC
abundance: .
d_gene: .
v_gene: TRBV4-1
j_gene: TRBJ2-7

CDR3aa: CASSTTFWGRQETQYF
CDR3nt: TGTGCCAGTAGCACAACATTTTGGGGGCGGCAAGAGACCCAGTACTTC
abundance: .
d_gene: .
v_gene: TRBV19
j_gene: TRBJ2-5

CDR3aa: CASSQDRRQGRTFF
CDR3nt: TGCGCCAGCAGCCAAGATAGGAGACAGGGAAGGACTTTCTTT
abundance: .
d_gene: TRBD1
v_gene: TRBV4-3
j_gene: TRBJ1-1

CDR3aa: CASSPWDSGYTF
CDR3nt: TGTGCCAGCAGCCCGTGGGATAGTGGCTACACCTTC
abundance: .
d_gene: .
v_gene: TRBV7-9
j_gene: TRBJ1-2

CDR3aa: CASSFGTVGIQYF
CDR3nt: TGTGCCAGCAGTTTTGGGACGGTAGGCATTCAGTACTTC
abundance: .
d_gene: .
v_gene: TRBV12-3/TRBV12-4
j_gene: TRBJ2-4

CDR3aa: CSASLYSRGGYEQYF
CDR3nt: TGCAGTGCTAGTCTCTACTCCCGAGGGGGATACGAGCAGTACTTC
abundance: .
d_gene: .
v_gene: TRBV20-1
j_gene: TRBJ2-7

CDR3aa: CASSLAGQGGGSRGTEAFF
CDR3nt: TGTGCCAGCAGCTTGGCGGGACAGGGAGGAGGTTCCCGAGGCACTGAAGCTTTCTTT
abundance: .
d_gene: TRBD1
v_gene: TRBV5-5
j_gene: TRBJ1-1

CDR3aa: CASSIGRGPTEAFF
CDR3nt: TGTGCCAGTAGTATAGGTAGGGGGCCCACTGAAGCTTTCTTT
abundance: .
d_gene: TRBD1
v_gene: TRBV19
j_gene: TRBJ1-1

CDR3aa: CASSQVLLRGVTGELFF
CDR3nt: TGCGCCAGCAGCCAAGTGTTGCTGAGGGGGGTCACCGGGGAGCTGTTTTTT
abundance: .
d_gene: .
v_gene: TRBV4-3
j_gene: TRBJ2-2

CDR3aa: CASSIERGSGNTIYF
CDR3nt: TGTGCCAGTAGTATAGAAAGGGGCTCTGGAAACACCATATATTTT
abundance: .
d_gene: .
v_gene: TRBV19
j_gene: TRBJ1-3

CDR3aa: CASSLLARNTGELFF
CDR3nt: TGTGCCAGCAGCTTATTAGCTCGGAACACCGGGGAGCTGTTTTTT
abundance: once
d_gene: .
v_gene: TRBV7-2
j_gene: TRBJ2-2

CDR3aa: CASSQVGSSYEQYF
CDR3nt: TGCGCCAGCAGCCAAGTTGGCAGCTCCTACGAGCAGTACTTC
abundance: .
d_gene: .
v_gene: TRBV4-1
j_gene: TRBJ2-7

CDR3aa: CASSPGLPSNEQFF
CDR3nt: TGTGCCAGCAGCCCGGGACTTCCCTCCAATGAGCAGTTCTTC
abundance: .
d_gene: .
v_gene: TRBV5-4
j_gene: TRBJ2-1

CDR3aa: CASSQRQGAGGYTF
CDR3nt: TGTGCCAGCAGCCAGAGACAGGGGGCAGGTGGCTACACCTTC
abundance: .
d_gene: TRBD1
v_gene: TRBV3-1/TRBV3-2
j_gene: TRBJ1-2

CDR3aa: CASSSRRMVSYEQYF
CDR3nt: TGTGCCAGCAGCTCCCGACGGATGGTCTCCTACGAGCAGTACTTC
abundance: once
d_gene: .
v_gene: TRBV13
j_gene: TRBJ2-7

CDR3aa: CASSLVVAKNIQYF
CDR3nt: TGTGCCAGCAGCTTGGTAGTTGCCAAAAACATTCAGTACTTC
abundance: .
d_gene: .
v_gene: TRBV5-6
j_gene: TRBJ2-4

CDR3aa: CASSQDSGYYNSPLHF
CDR3nt: TGTGCCAGCAGCCAAGACAGTGGGTACTATAATTCACCCCTCCACTTT
abundance: .
d_gene: .
v_gene: TRBV3-1/TRBV3-2
j_gene: TRBJ1-6

CDR3aa: CASSLASGTGSGNTIYF
CDR3nt: TGTGCCAGCAGCTTAGCTTCGGGGACAGGGTCTGGAAACACCATATATTTT
abundance: .
d_gene: TRBD1
v_gene: TRBV7-2
j_gene: TRBJ1-3

CDR3aa: CASSRRTSGETQYF
CDR3nt: TGTGCCAGCAGCCGGAGGACTAGCGGGGAGACCCAGTACTTC
abundance: .
d_gene: TRBD2
v_gene: TRBV3-1/TRBV3-2
j_gene: TRBJ2-5